This T cell receptor (beta chain) appears in the sequencing data of a study of Graves' ophthalmopathy and Graves' hyperthyroidism. Using RNA transcripts, the TCR beta CDR3 regions were amplified. RT-PCR with HTBI primers came first, then second-round multiplex PCR. TCRdb re-called the multiplex PCR reads with MiXCR, one entry per CDR3 protein. Of about 370,000 distinct CDR3 sequences in the sample, approximately 20% were seen once. CDR1 and CDR2 from the germline V gene are MDHEN and SYDVKM. The V and J ends lost 2 bases and 2 bases, in that order; junction bases with no gene match: 10. The CDR3 has 19 residues.

This sequence was found in a young woman with Graves' ophthalmopathy. Material: peripheral blood. The genes are TRBV28 and TRBJ2-7, with 15 nucleotides matching TRBD2. The CDR3 is CASSLAGRRTSGRAYEQYF. CDR3 nucleotide sequence: TGTGCCAGCAGTTTAGCAGGACGGAGGACTAGCGGGAGGGCCTACGAGCAGTACTTC.